This TCR beta chain was profiled in a study of CD4 T cells in relation to SARS-CoV-2 and coronaviruses. This clone was observed once. CD4+ T cells from unexposed donors were obtained before the COVID-19 pandemic (2011-2018). TCRdb's copy holds only in-frame clones and misses some; the assay was immunoSEQ multiplex PCR. The sample consists of more than 50,000 clones, about nine tenths of them appearing once. The germline gives CDR1 SGHTA, CDR2 FQGTGA. V gave up 4 bases and J gave up 3 bases; unmatched junction bases: 4. The CDR3 runs 14 residues. This chain uses TRBV7-3 with TRBJ2-3, with 7 bases lining up with TRBD2. The TCR sequence derives from a human donor in good health. Sequencing used memory CD4+ T cells from PBMCs. The CDR3 here is CASSSGGSTDTQYF. CDR3 bases: TGTGCCAGCAGCTCCGGCGGGAGTACAGATACGCAGTATTTT.